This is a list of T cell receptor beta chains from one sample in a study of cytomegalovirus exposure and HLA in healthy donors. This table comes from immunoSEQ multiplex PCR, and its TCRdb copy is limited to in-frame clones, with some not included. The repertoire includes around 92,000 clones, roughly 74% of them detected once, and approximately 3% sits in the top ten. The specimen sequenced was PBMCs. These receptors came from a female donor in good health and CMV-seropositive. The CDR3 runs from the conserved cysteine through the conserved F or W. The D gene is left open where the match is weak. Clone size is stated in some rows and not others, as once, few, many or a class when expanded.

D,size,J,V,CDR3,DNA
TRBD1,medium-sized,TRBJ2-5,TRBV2,CATDRTSDWETQYF,TGTGCCACGGACAGGACCTCCGATTGGGAGACCCAGTACTTC
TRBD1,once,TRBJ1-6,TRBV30,CAWSVQGQGYSPLHF,TGTGCCTGGAGTGTACAGGGACAGGGGTATTCACCCCTCCACTTT
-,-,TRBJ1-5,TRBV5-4,CASSPNGGKAQHF,TGTGCCAGCAGCCCCAACGGGGGGAAGGCCCAGCATTTT
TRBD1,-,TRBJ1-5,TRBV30,CAWSSGQGPLGPQHF,TGTGCCTGGAGCTCGGGACAGGGGCCTCTAGGGCCCCAGCATTTT
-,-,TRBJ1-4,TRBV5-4,CASSSDRNEKLFF,TGTGCCAGCAGCAGCGACAGAAATGAAAAACTGTTTTTT
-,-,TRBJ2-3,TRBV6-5,CASGAGYVADTQYF,TGTGCCAGCGGGGCGGGATATGTCGCAGATACGCAGTATTTT
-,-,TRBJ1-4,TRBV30,CAWRSVGANAGGREKLFF,TGTGCCTGGAGATCTGTGGGGGCGAATGCTGGGGGCAGAGAAAAACTGTTTTTT
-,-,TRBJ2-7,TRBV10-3,CAISESLRGYYEQYF,TGTGCCATATCGGAGAGTCTCCGTGGGTACTACGAGCAGTACTTC
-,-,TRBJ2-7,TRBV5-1,CASSLTTGSYEQYF,TGCGCCAGCAGCTTGACCACAGGCTCCTACGAGCAGTACTTC
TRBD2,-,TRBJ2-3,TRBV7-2,CASIQLSSGRADTQYF,TGTGCCAGCATCCAGCTCTCTAGCGGGAGGGCAGATACGCAGTATTTT
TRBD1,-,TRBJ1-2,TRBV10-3,CAISPSGTGGSGYTF,TGTGCCATCAGTCCATCCGGGACAGGGGGCTCGGGCTACACCTTC
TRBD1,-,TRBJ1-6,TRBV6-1,CASSRDSFNSPLHF,TGTGCCAGCAGCCGGGACAGCTTCAATTCACCCCTCCACTTT
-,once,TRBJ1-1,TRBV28,CASRKGGVNTEAFF,TGTGCCAGCAGAAAAGGGGGGGTGAACACTGAAGCTTTCTTT
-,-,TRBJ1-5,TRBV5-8,CASRRTSNQPQHF,TGTGCCAGCAGAAGGACATCCAATCAGCCCCAGCATTTT
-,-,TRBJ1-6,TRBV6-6,CASSYLTGQVDSPLHF,TGTGCCAGCAGTTACCTTACCGGCCAGGTAGATTCACCCCTCCACTTT
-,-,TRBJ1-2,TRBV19,CASSMQGYGYTF,TGTGCCAGTAGTATGCAGGGATATGGCTACACCTTC
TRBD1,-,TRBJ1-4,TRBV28,CASSRGQAGEKLFF,TGTGCCAGCAGTAGGGGACAGGCGGGTGAAAAACTGTTTTTT
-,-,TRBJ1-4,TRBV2,CATLGQRGEKLFF,TGTGCCACCCTCGGACAAAGGGGTGAAAAACTGTTTTTT
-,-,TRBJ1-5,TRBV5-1,CASSLEGAFNQPQHF,TGCGCCAGCAGCTTGGAAGGAGCGTTCAATCAGCCCCAGCATTTT
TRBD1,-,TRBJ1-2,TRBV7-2,CASSLPGTAKGGYTF,TGTGCCAGCAGCTTGCCCGGGACAGCGAAGGGTGGCTACACCTTC
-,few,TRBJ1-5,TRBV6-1,CASRGPGGSNQPQHF,TGTGCCAGCAGGGGCCCGGGGGGCTCCAATCAGCCCCAGCATTTT
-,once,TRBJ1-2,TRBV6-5,CASTTPEGGYTF,TGTGCCAGCACCACCCCGGAGGGTGGCTACACCTTC
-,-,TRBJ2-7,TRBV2,CASSALPYEQYF,TGTGCCAGCAGTGCCCTCCCCTACGAGCAGTACTTC
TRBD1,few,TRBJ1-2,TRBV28,CASSYGQGLFGYTF,TGTGCCAGCAGCTATGGACAGGGGCTTTTTGGCTACACCTTC
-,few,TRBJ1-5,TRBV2,CASSEGQHRNQPQHF,TGTGCCAGCAGTGAGGGGCAGCACCGCAATCAGCCCCAGCATTTT
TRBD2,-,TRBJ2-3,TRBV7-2,CASSLASGSTDTQYF,TGTGCCAGCAGCTTAGCTAGCGGGAGCACAGATACGCAGTATTTT
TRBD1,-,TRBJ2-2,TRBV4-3,CASSQGQARYTGELFF,TGCGCCAGCAGCCAGGGACAGGCGCGTTACACCGGGGAGCTGTTTTTT
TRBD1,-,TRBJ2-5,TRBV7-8,CASSGQGRETQYF,TGTGCCAGCAGCGGACAGGGGAGGGAGACCCAGTACTTC
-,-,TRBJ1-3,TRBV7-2,CASSPGAGDGNTIYF,TGTGCCAGCAGCCCCGGGGCGGGGGATGGAAACACCATATATTTT
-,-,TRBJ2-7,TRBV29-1,CSVSETAPNEQYF,TGCAGCGTTAGCGAGACTGCTCCCAACGAGCAGTACTTC
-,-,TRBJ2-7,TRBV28,CASSLGGPEQYF,TGTGCCAGCAGTTTAGGAGGCCCCGAGCAGTACTTC
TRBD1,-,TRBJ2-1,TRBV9,CASSGQGKNEQFF,TGTGCCAGCAGCGGACAGGGAAAGAATGAGCAGTTCTTC
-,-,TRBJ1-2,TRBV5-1,CASSFTSGGNYGYTF,TGCGCCAGCAGCTTCACCTCGGGAGGTAACTATGGCTACACCTTC
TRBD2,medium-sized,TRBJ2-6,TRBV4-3,CASSQGTSSSGANVLTF,TGCGCCAGCAGCCAAGGGACTAGCAGCTCTGGGGCCAACGTCCTGACTTTC
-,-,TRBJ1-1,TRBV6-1,CASSESSEGTEAFF,TGTGCCAGCAGTGAATCGTCAGAGGGAACTGAAGCTTTCTTT
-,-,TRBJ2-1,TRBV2,CASQRDSSQNEQFF,TGTGCCAGCCAAAGGGACTCTAGCCAGAATGAGCAGTTCTTC
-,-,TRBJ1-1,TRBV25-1,CASSFAGRNTEAFF,TGTGCCAGCAGTTTCGCGGGAAGGAACACTGAAGCTTTCTTT
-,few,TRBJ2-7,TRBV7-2,CASSLPSSYEQYF,TGTGCCAGCAGCCTGCCTAGCTCCTACGAGCAGTACTTC
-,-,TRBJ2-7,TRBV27,CASSLFGYEQYF,TGTGCCAGCAGTTTATTCGGTTACGAGCAGTACTTC
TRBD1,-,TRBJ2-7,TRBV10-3,CAISEAQGARCEQYF,TGTGCCATCAGTGAGGCCCAGGGGGCCCGCTGCGAGCAGTACTTC
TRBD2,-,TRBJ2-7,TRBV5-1,CASSMGLAKTYEQYF,TGCGCCAGCAGCATGGGACTAGCGAAAACCTACGAGCAGTACTTC
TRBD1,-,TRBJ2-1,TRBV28,CASSVARDSLGNEQFF,TGTGCCAGCAGTGTTGCTCGGGACAGTTTGGGCAATGAGCAGTTCTTC
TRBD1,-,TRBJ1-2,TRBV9,CASSGGGTGVGYTF,TGTGCCAGCAGCGGTGGAGGGACAGGGGTTGGCTACACCTTC
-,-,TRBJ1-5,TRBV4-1,CASSLDSLLNQPQHF,TGCGCCAGCAGCCTTGACAGCCTTCTCAATCAGCCCCAGCATTTT
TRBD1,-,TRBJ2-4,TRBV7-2,CASSPRDRVSGIQYF,TGTGCCAGCAGCCCGAGGGACAGGGTGAGCGGCATTCAGTACTTC
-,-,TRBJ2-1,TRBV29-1,CSASQGLYNEQFF,TGCAGCGCCAGTCAGGGTCTCTACAATGAGCAGTTCTTC
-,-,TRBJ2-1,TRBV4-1,CASSQETLPGFDNEQFF,TGCGCCAGCAGCCAAGAAACCCTCCCAGGCTTTGACAATGAGCAGTTCTTC
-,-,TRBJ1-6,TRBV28,CASKGNSPLHF,TGTGCCAGCAAGGGGAATTCACCCCTCCACTTT